The rows below give T cell receptor beta chains drawn from one sample of a study of blood T cell repertoires in COVID-19. The method was immunoSEQ multiplex PCR; TCRdb's version includes in-frame clones alone and lacks a portion of them. Here the sample spans 53,000 or so clones, 90% being singletons. The sequencing sample was made of peripheral blood. These receptors were collected from a middle-aged man with acute or convalescent COVID-19. CDR3s include the opening cysteine and the closing phenylalanine or tryptophan. A D gene is named only where the DNA matches it firmly. A row's size may be missing; if present it is once, few, many or a size class.

V	J	size	D	CDR3	DNA
TRBV27	TRBJ2-7	-	TRBD2	CASSSLLLADHYEQYF	TGTGCCAGCAGTTCCCTCCTCCTAGCGGACCACTACGAGCAGTACTTC
TRBV19	TRBJ2-2	once	TRBD1	CASKWNDRGTGELFF	TGTGCCAGCAAGTGGAACGACAGGGGCACCGGGGAGCTGTTTTTT
TRBV7-2	TRBJ2-7	-	-	CASSLQGQSLQYF	TGTGCCAGCAGCTTACAGGGCCAAAGCCTCCAGTACTTC
TRBV6-2/TRBV6-3	TRBJ2-1	-	TRBD1	CASSQRDREQFF	TGTGCCAGCAGTCAACGGGACAGGGAGCAGTTCTTC
TRBV5-1	TRBJ2-1	-	TRBD2	CASSLGGRANNEQFF	TGCGCCAGCAGCTTGGGAGGGAGGGCTAACAATGAGCAGTTCTTC
TRBV6-5	TRBJ1-5	-	TRBD1	CASRMTGSNQPQHF	TGTGCCAGCAGAATGACAGGGAGCAATCAGCCCCAGCATTTT
TRBV4-3	TRBJ1-3	-	TRBD1	CASSPTGGVGNTIYF	TGCGCCAGCAGCCCCACAGGGGGCGTTGGAAACACCATATATTTT
TRBV5-1	TRBJ2-7	-	-	CASSLVAGSSYEQYF	TGCGCCAGCAGCTTGGTTGCAGGTAGCTCCTACGAGCAGTACTTC
TRBV6-5	TRBJ2-5	-	-	CASSYGPGQETQYF	TGTGCCAGCAGTTACGGGCCGGGGCAAGAGACCCAGTACTTC
TRBV27	TRBJ1-3	-	-	CASSFHSGNTIYF	TGTGCCAGCAGTTTTCATAGCGGAAACACCATATATTTT
TRBV28	TRBJ1-1	once	TRBD1	CASSPGRGPGNTEAFF	TGTGCCAGCAGTCCCGGGAGGGGGCCAGGAAACACTGAAGCTTTCTTT
TRBV3-1/TRBV3-2	TRBJ1-6	-	-	CASRWEGGDNSPLHF	TGTGCCAGCAGGTGGGAAGGGGGAGATAATTCACCCCTCCACTTT
TRBV12-3/TRBV12-4	TRBJ1-4	-	-	CASSLRSREKLFF	TGTGCCAGCAGTTTAAGGAGTCGGGAAAAACTGTTTTTT
TRBV2	TRBJ2-7	-	-	CASSEMAGTDSNEQYF	TGTGCCAGCAGTGAAATGGCGGGTACTGATTCGAACGAGCAGTACTTC
TRBV5-1	TRBJ1-6	-	-	CASSLNGRGYNSPLHF	TGCGCCAGCAGCTTGAACGGACGGGGGTATAATTCACCCCTCCACTTT
TRBV11-2	TRBJ2-7	-	TRBD2	CASSLTSDEQYF	TGTGCCAGCAGCTTAACTAGCGACGAGCAGTACTTC
TRBV6-1	TRBJ1-1	once	-	CASSEAAGARTEAFF	TGTGCCAGCAGTGAAGCAGCGGGGGCGCGAACTGAAGCTTTCTTT
TRBV27	TRBJ2-1	-	-	CASSLSPFEQFF	TGTGCCAGCAGTTTATCCCCCTTCGAGCAGTTCTTC
TRBV2	TRBJ2-3	-	TRBD2	CASSDLGLAGARDTQYF	TGTGCCAGCAGTGATCTCGGACTAGCGGGAGCACGGGATACGCAGTATTTT